Listed below are T cell receptor beta chains from one sample, sequenced in a study of vaccination and CD4 T cells after COVID-19. TCRdb fed the PCR reads into MiXCR, producing one record per CDR3 protein. The sample lists fewer than 4,500 distinct CDR3 sequences, approximately 40% seen once, with 30% to 35% in the top ten. These receptors lack a known antigen. The sequencing input was CD4+ T cells from blood, cultured in vitro. Every receptor here comes from a human donor who had recovered from COVID-19. Both conserved end residues are part of each CDR3. A D gene is named only where the DNA matches it firmly. Rows may omit the clone size; those that give it use once, few, many or a size class.

TRBJ1-1 few 14 TRBV27 NA CASSTRTANTEAFF TGTGCCAGCAGTACCCGCACGGCGAACACTGAAGCTTTCTTT
TRBJ1-2 few 14 TRBV12-3/TRBV12-4 NA CASSMRGSDYGYTF TGTGCCAGCAGTATGAGAGGGAGCGACTATGGCTACACCTTC
TRBJ1-5 NA 15 TRBV30 NA CAWSLPGGTNQPQHF TGTGCCTGGAGTCTCCCCGGGGGGACCAATCAGCCCCAGCATTTT
TRBJ1-2 NA 14 TRBV7-8 TRBD1 CASSRRDRDYGYTF TGTGCCAGCAGCCGTCGGGACAGGGACTATGGCTACACCTTC
TRBJ1-1 NA 15 TRBV12-3/TRBV12-4 NA CASSLAGEMNTEAFF TGTGCCAGCAGTTTAGCAGGCGAGATGAACACTGAAGCTTTCTTT
TRBJ1-6 few 13 TRBV6-5 NA CASSSGGNSPLHF TGTGCCAGCAGTTCCGGGGGTAATTCACCCCTCCACTTT
TRBJ2-3 NA 13 TRBV20-1 TRBD1 CSARDRGLNTQYF TGCAGTGCTCGAGACAGGGGGCTAAATACGCAGTATTTT
TRBJ2-5 NA 17 TRBV15 NA CATSRATVGGGGETQYF TGTGCCACCAGCAGAGCAACCGTAGGAGGGGGAGGTGAGACCCAGTACTTC
TRBJ2-2 few 16 TRBV7-3 TRBD2 CASSQGLALATGELFF TGTGCCAGCAGCCAGGGACTAGCGCTGGCTACCGGGGAGCTGTTTTTT
TRBJ1-1 NA 11 TRBV20-1 NA CSGEVSTEAFF TGCAGTGGCGAGGTTAGCACTGAAGCTTTCTTT
TRBJ1-3 medium-sized 15 TRBV20-1 NA CSAREFEGAGNTIYF TGCAGTGCTAGAGAATTCGAAGGGGCTGGAAACACCATATATTTT
TRBJ1-5 NA 13 TRBV6-4 NA CASSRESNQPQHF TGTGCCAGCAGCCGGGAGAGTAATCAGCCCCAGCATTTT
TRBJ1-2 NA 14 TRBV7-8 TRBD1 CASSADRLDYGYTF TGTGCCAGCAGCGCGGACAGGCTCGACTATGGCTACACCTTC
TRBJ1-2 NA 15 TRBV7-3 TRBD1 CASSPGTGGNYGYTF TGTGCCAGCAGCCCCGGGACAGGGGGCAACTATGGCTACACCTTC
TRBJ1-2 few 14 TRBV18 NA CASSPDSRRGGYTF TGTGCCAGCTCACCGGACAGCCGGCGGGGTGGCTACACCTTC
TRBJ2-3 few 16 TRBV5-4 NA CASSLASGGSTDTQYF TGTGCCAGCAGCTTGGCGAGTGGGGGTAGCACAGATACGCAGTATTTT
TRBJ2-5 NA 16 TRBV6-2/TRBV6-3 TRBD2 CASSYSPLAGTETQYF TGTGCCAGCAGTTACTCCCCCCTAGCGGGGACCGAGACCCAGTACTTC
TRBJ2-3 large 18 TRBV20-1 TRBD2 CSAPNASGGFRRTDTQYF TGCAGTGCTCCCAATGCCAGCGGGGGGTTTCGGCGCACAGATACGCAGTATTTT
TRBJ1-5 NA 15 TRBV19 NA CASSIGRGGHQPQHF TGTGCCAGTAGTATAGGTAGAGGAGGTCATCAGCCCCAGCATTTT
TRBJ1-2 medium-sized 11 TRBV12-3/TRBV12-4 NA CASSGGGAHTF TGTGCCAGCAGCGGTGGGGGGGCGCACACCTTC
TRBJ1-1 medium-sized 11 TRBV30 NA CAWSQQSEAFF TGTGCCTGGAGTCAACAGAGCGAAGCTTTCTTT
TRBJ2-5 few 15 TRBV7-2 NA CASSLGGAYQETQYF TGTGCCAGCAGCTTAGGGGGGGCCTACCAAGAGACCCAGTACTTC
TRBJ1-2 NA 17 TRBV7-8 NA CASSLALTGIGNYGYTF TGTGCCAGCAGCTTAGCGCTGACGGGGATAGGGAACTATGGCTACACCTTC